This TCR beta chain is from a study of cytomegalovirus exposure and HLA in healthy donors. The study, taken as a whole, reports: Rarity held for most TCR sequences, but there were some public TCRs that occurred in many donors. The later analysis indicated that the majority of CMV-associated TCR beta chains appeared HLA-restricted. As was reported, the HLA-A and HLA-B alleles of most subjects were accurately predicted from TCR beta sequences.

Nominal health characterized the donors when sampled, though unrecorded immune exposures were likely. The length of the CDR3 is 17 residues. Germline loops: CDR1 KGHSH, CDR2 LQKENI. V dropped 4 bases and J dropped 2; count of bases not matched to a gene: 9. In the PCR, 60 Vbeta and 13 Jbeta primers were used. The table came from immunoSEQ multiplex PCR; TCRdb's copy has only in-frame clones and leaves some out. The sample has some 130,000 clones, approximately 64% seen once; the top ten hold 2% to 3%. On this clone: What it binds is not known.

The material sequenced was PBMCs. This rearrangement joins TRBV18 to TRBJ1-3; 9 bases are shared with TRBD1. This receptor was identified in a middle-aged woman in good health and CMV-seronegative. In nucleotides, the CDR3 is TGTGCCAGCTCACTATGGACAGGGGCTGGCACTGGAAACACCATATATTTT. Its protein is CASSLWTGAGTGNTIYF.